Sequencing of this T cell receptor (beta chain) was carried out in a study of shared clonotypes between healthy human individuals (dated by TCRdb to 2020 to 2022). About the full investigation: A couple of women and a few men aged 18 to 49 years were included in the cohort. Each donor's leukapheresis produced roughly between about 0.9 and 9.5 billion PBMCs. Libraries were prepared and TCR repertoires were sequenced by different laboratories using diverse techniques, in order to increase sequencing depth and limit assay-specific biases. For each donor, CD4 naive and CD4 memory were each given three plates, CD8 naive was given two plates, and CD8 memory was given one plate. To estimate repertoire size and how much clonotype sharing occurs between individuals, the study deeply sequenced the blood TCR repertoires of a handful of healthy adults.

Healthy HIV-negative adults with no recently reported acute infections or vaccinations were included as donors. Every donor was a Caucasian adult living in Nashville, Tennessee, USA. CD4+ T cells were enriched by magnetic negative selection, after which naive cells were positively selected on CD45RA and the negative fraction was taken as the memory subset. Blood was collected by leukapheresis, and PBMCs were isolated by Ficoll-Histopaque density gradient centrifugation and then cryopreserved in liquid nitrogen vapor phase. Analytical flow cytometry was used to check the purity and quantity of each magnetically sorted T cell population. Each sorted fraction had its genomic DNA isolated and then quantified by UV absorbance on a Nanodrop 2000c. Using the deep immunoSEQ assay, TCR CDR3 regions were amplified from genomic DNA by multiplex PCR. Extracted genomic DNA from each cell subset was spread evenly across all wells of several immunoSEQ 96-well plates, with each plate serving as a replicate. For sorted subsets, each replicate PCR was loaded with approximately 0.2 ug genomic DNA, equivalent to approximately 33,000 T cell genomes. Purified libraries were measured with a Qubit 3.0 fluorometer, size-checked on a Bioanalyzer 2100, and measured again with the KAPA Library Quantification kit. Every immunoSEQ 96-well plate was sequenced on a separate single-read 150-cycle Illumina NextSeq 550 flow cell. The authors' analysis ran thus. Because the immunoSEQ output held only junctional sequences and lacked quality scores, the filtering could not match the filtering applied to full-length reads. To assign V/J genes and CDR3, sequences were annotated against IMGT germline references using PyIR, a Python wrapper for IgBLAST v1.9. Reads were removed for weak V/J assignments (E-value above 1e-6), missing CDR3, stop codons, out-of-frame junctions, or ambiguous translated residues. A V3J clonotype was defined by an identical inferred V gene, J gene, and CDR3 amino acid sequence. To compute the percentage overlap between repertoires, the number of shared unique clonotypes was divided by the size of the smaller repertoire. Repertoire richness was assessed with RTK rarefaction, the Chao1 estimator, and Recon v2.1 estimates of unobserved clonotypes. For all TCRbeta clonotypes obtained by the gDNA method from a handful of donors, generation probabilities were computed with OLGA. TCRdb mirrors the immuneACCESS table, restricted to in-frame sequences. Some clones are absent from its copies; in checked studies, under half trace to an unresolved V gene, and the reason for the others is unknown. V and J calls and clone size are as listed in that table; D and trimming were resolved from the DNA. For this sample there are roughly 2,300,000 clones; around 93% appear just once. In total, the top ten clones hold around 0.35% of the sample.

Study-level results and caveats: Compared with non-shared clonotypes, the clonotypes found in all four sorted-subset donors had higher generation probabilities. The genetic and exposure-history diversity represented was limited by the small number of donors. Based on pairwise subsampling, the degree of clonotype sharing among donors was expected to be affected by sequencing depth. Sampling was restricted to blood, and TCR repertoires in tissue are likely to differ from TCR repertoires in blood. Across several donors, around 5% of naive CD4, more than 3% of naive CD8, roughly 2.3% of memory CD4, and under 0.45% of memory CD8 clonotypes were shared. Rarefaction of sorted-subset datasets indicated incomplete sequencing despite the large sequencing depth. Naive subsets generally had larger estimated clonotype richness than memory subsets.

As regards this clone: Its antigen remains unidentified. No base quality information exists; no much larger clone differs at one position.

From a lookup of the germline V gene (reference sequence), CDR1 and CDR2 are GTSNPN and SVGIG. The CDR3 measures 14 amino acids from cysteine to phenylalanine. CDR3 DNA only is kept here, 42 bases in frame from base 1. The sequencing sample was made of naive CD4+ T cells from PBMCs. The sample's cell subset or site label is to be understood as: CD45RA+ positively selected. The chain couples TRBV30 to TRBJ2-5; the best D guess is TRBD1, with 6 bases matching. The J call may be incorrect, as the DNA end agrees better with TRBJ2-7. The sequence came from a man younger than 30 in good health. Some clones in this sample may be carry-over from other donors' samples. The CDR3 sequence is CAWNTQGKGYEQYF. The DNA sequence is as follows: TGTGCCTGGAACACCCAGGGGAAGGGGTACGAGCAGTACTTC.